The rows below give T cell receptor beta chains drawn from one sample of a study of blood T cells in healthy people across ages. In TCRdb, the 5' RACE reads were re-called with MiXCR into one record per CDR3 protein. The table includes hundreds of thousands of distinct CDR3 sequences, about 30% detected once. Sequences were obtained from blood. Source of these receptors: a woman of 80 years or more in good health. Both conserved end residues are part of each CDR3. Each record gives: V gene, J gene, D gene, CDR3 protein. D genes are given only for firm matches.

TRBV5-1	TRBJ1-4	TRBD1	CASSETGQNEKLFF
TRBV6-6	TRBJ2-7	NA	CASTLQAPGGSEQYF
TRBV5-1	TRBJ1-2	NA	CASSSGGLYGYTF
TRBV3-1	TRBJ1-1	NA	CASTLGANTEAFF
TRBV5-1	TRBJ1-2	NA	CASMGRIPPFGYTF
TRBV12-3/TRBV12-4	TRBJ2-2	NA	CASSLLSYGELFF
TRBV25-1	TRBJ2-3	NA	CASSEFTDTQYF
TRBV4-3	TRBJ2-1	NA	CASSREQAREQFF
TRBV20-1	TRBJ2-1	NA	CSARDYAGNEQFF
TRBV6-5	TRBJ2-3	NA	CATSLGTASTDTQYF
TRBV5-1	TRBJ2-5	NA	CASSPGGEETQYF
TRBV6-1	TRBJ1-2	TRBD1	CASTPRDRVSEPNYGYTF
TRBV10-3	TRBJ2-2	TRBD2	CATGTSGGAGTGELFF
TRBV6-2/TRBV6-3	TRBJ1-4	NA	CASSLRQTASGGKLFF
TRBV20-1	TRBJ2-1	NA	CSASITSSYNEQFF
TRBV2	TRBJ2-5	NA	CASSVKQETQYF
TRBV20-1	TRBJ2-5	TRBD2	CSARYSGDFSLQETQYF
TRBV7-2	TRBJ1-2	TRBD1	CTSSLSTGGRDYTF
TRBV20-1	TRBJ2-1	TRBD2	CSARIPELAGGRGEQFF
TRBV7-3	TRBJ2-6	NA	CASSLAQFSGANVLTF
TRBV7-8	TRBJ2-5	NA	CASSLGGGRQETQYF
TRBV7-2	TRBJ1-6	NA	CASSLVLGPLHF
TRBV7-2	TRBJ1-2	TRBD1	CASRPQGAGGYTF
TRBV7-2	TRBJ2-5	NA	CASSRRWGLETQYF
TRBV20-1	TRBJ1-5	NA	CSAPRERGNQPQHF
TRBV5-1	TRBJ2-5	NA	CASSPTRGQCNEQYF
TRBV28	NA	NA	CASSWGSQETQFF
TRBV19	TRBJ2-1	NA	CASSIGNNNEQFF
TRBV18	TRBJ1-2	NA	CASSPTGSRGATNYGYTF
TRBV7-2	TRBJ2-1	TRBD1	CASSLDRGRNEQFF
TRBV29-1	TRBJ2-7	NA	CSVRTGYEQYF
TRBV4-2	TRBJ1-5	NA	CASSQERMGIVSQPQHF
TRBV7-2	TRBJ2-7	NA	CASGPNRVGTYYEQYF
TRBV6-2/TRBV6-3	TRBJ2-6	NA	CASSDPGSSGANVLTF
TRBV15	TRBJ1-6	TRBD1	CATSIWTGGNSPLHF
TRBV7-2	TRBJ2-7	NA	CASSPPVRGYEQYF
TRBV29-1	TRBJ2-5	TRBD1	CSVDPGQGFGTQYF
TRBV28	TRBJ1-5	NA	CASSESNQPQHF
TRBV20-1	TRBJ1-2	TRBD1	CSASPGQGFYGYTF
TRBV18	TRBJ1-5	NA	CASSPPRGPGMSQHF
TRBV5-4	TRBJ1-6	NA	CASSPDGRTNSPLHF
TRBV7-9	TRBJ1-1	NA	CASSLVGTAEAFF
TRBV7-3	TRBJ2-2	NA	CASSLILSTGELFF
TRBV7-2	TRBJ2-3	TRBD2	CASSPGLAGAFTDTQYF
TRBV7-2	TRBJ2-5	TRBD2	CASSSSGGIQETQYF
TRBV6-5	TRBJ1-1	NA	CASSYQGSAEAFF
TRBV5-1	TRBJ1-1	TRBD1	CASSTQGKSMNTEAFF
TRBV6-5	TRBJ2-1	TRBD2	CASSISGGGPRAQFF
TRBV20-1	TRBJ1-1	TRBD1	CSARQGGRGGTEAFF
TRBV2	TRBJ2-2	NA	CASSEVRSANTGELFF
TRBV19	TRBJ1-6	TRBD1	CASGTANSPLHF
TRBV12-3/TRBV12-4	TRBJ1-1	TRBD1	CASSLISGTGKNTEAFF
TRBV6-6	TRBJ2-4	NA	CASRSTGGRRENIQYF
TRBV10-3	TRBJ2-3	NA	CAVVGATDTQYF
TRBV5-7	TRBJ1-1	NA	CASSPGRMNTEAFF